This T cell receptor (beta chain) is from a study of T cells after yellow fever vaccination. Germline V CDR1 and CDR2: SEHNR, FQNEAQ (reference sequence). This CDR3 comprises 15 residues. Turning to this clonotype: One end of the junction varies from germline; a read error may be responsible.

TCRdb recomputed calls from the 5' RACE reads with MiXCR, one row per CDR3 protein. The sample contains a few hundred thousand distinct CDR3 sequences, 8.7% of which appear only once. This material consisted of PBMCs, taken on the day of the first yellow fever vaccination. The sequence derives from a man aged 18 to 29 who received the YFV17D yellow fever vaccine. This chain links TRBV7-9 with TRBJ2-3, with D unclear. The CDR3 sequence is CASSFLLPPTDMQYF. The CDR3, as DNA: TGTGCCAGCAGCTTCCTGCTCCCCCCCACAGATATGCAGTATTTT.